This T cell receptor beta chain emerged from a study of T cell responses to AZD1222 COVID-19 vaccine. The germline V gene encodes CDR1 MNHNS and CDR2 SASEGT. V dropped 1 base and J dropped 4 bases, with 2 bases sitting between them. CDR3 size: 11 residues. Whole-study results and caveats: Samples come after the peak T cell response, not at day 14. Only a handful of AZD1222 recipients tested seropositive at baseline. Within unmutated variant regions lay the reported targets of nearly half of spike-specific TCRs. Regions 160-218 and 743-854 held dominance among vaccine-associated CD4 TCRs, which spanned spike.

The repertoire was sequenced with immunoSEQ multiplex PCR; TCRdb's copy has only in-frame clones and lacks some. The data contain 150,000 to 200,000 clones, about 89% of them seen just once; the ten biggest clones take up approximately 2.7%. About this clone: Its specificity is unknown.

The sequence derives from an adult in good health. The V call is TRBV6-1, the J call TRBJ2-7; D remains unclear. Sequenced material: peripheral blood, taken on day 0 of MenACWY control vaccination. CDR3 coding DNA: TGTGCCAGCAGTGAAGGTTACGAGCAGTACTTC. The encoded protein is CASSEGYEQYF.